This T cell receptor beta chain is drawn from a study of Graves' ophthalmopathy and Graves' hyperthyroidism. Study outcomes and limitations: Most thyroid-expanded clonotypes exceeding 0.001 frequency were also found in blood.

This clonotype has a count of ten or more. What it binds is not known. CDR3 length equals 13 residues. CDR1 and CDR2 from the germline V gene are DFQATT and SNEGSKA (reference sequence). With 6 bases removed from V and 0 bases from J, the gap between germline ends came to 12 bases. Investigators amplified TCR beta CDR3 regions from RNA transcripts. The workflow started with a first-round RT-PCR run with HTBI primers and then moved on to a second-round multiplex PCR. One entry per CDR3 protein, called by TCRdb with MiXCR from the multiplex PCR reads. The sample shows about 210,000 distinct CDR3 sequences, 29% of them seen only once.

This chain connects TRBV20-1 to TRBJ2-7, with D perhaps matching TRBD1 or TRBD2 (5 bases each). This clonotype was obtained from a man in his fifties or sixties with Graves' ophthalmopathy. Sequenced material: peripheral blood. The CDR3 sequence is CSAPGRHSYEQYF. For the CDR3, the DNA is TGCAGTGCGCCGGGACGCCACTCCTACGAGCAGTACTTC.